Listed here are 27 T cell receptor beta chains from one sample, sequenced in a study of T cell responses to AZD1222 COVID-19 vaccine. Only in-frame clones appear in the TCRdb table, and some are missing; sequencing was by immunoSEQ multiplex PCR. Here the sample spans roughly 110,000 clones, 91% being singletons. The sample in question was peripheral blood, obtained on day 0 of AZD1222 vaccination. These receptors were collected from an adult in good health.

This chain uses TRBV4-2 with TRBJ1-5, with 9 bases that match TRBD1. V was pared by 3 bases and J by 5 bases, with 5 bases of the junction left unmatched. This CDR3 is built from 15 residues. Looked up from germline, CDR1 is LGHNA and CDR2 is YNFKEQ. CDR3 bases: TGTGCCAGCAGCCAGGGACAGGGAATTGATCAGCCCCAGCATTTT. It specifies CASSQGQGIDQPQHF.

The CDR3 region has the DNA TGTGCCAGCAGCTCCACCGGGGCGGGGATTCAGCCCCAGCATTTT. Translated: CASSSTGAGIQPQHF. The chain links TRBV7-8 to TRBJ1-5; perhaps TRBD1 as D (5 bases). This CDR3 comprises 15 residues. Trimming pared 4 bases from V and 6 bases from J, leaving 16 bases between. Germline CDR1 and CDR2: SGHVS and FQNEAQ.

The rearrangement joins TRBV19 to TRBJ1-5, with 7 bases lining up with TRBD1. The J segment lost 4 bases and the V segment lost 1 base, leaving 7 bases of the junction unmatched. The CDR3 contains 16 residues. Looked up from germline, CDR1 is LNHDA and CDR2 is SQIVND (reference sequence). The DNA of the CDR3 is TGTGCCAGTAGTATAGGGCCCCACAGGGGAAATCAGCCCCAGCATTTT. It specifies CASSIGPHRGNQPQHF.

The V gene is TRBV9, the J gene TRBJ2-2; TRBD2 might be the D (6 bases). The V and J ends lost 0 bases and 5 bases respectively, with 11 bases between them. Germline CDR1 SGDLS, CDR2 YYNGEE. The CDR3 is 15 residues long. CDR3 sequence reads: CASSVVRGGTGELFF. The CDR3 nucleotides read TGTGCCAGCAGCGTAGTAAGGGGAGGAACCGGGGAGCTGTTTTTT.

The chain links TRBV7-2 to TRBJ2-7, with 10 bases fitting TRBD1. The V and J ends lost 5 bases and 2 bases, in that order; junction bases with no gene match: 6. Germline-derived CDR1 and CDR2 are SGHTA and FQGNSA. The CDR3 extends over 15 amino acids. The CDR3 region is CASSIAGTGAYEQYF. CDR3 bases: TGTGCCAGCAGCATTGCCGGGACAGGGGCCTACGAGCAGTACTTC.

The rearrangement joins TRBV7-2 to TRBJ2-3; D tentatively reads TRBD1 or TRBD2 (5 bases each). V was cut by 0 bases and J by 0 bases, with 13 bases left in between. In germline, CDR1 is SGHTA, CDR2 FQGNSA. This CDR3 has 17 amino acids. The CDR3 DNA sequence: TGTGCCAGCAGCTTAGCTTATCGGGGCGTTAGCACAGATACGCAGTATTTT. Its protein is CASSLAYRGVSTDTQYF.

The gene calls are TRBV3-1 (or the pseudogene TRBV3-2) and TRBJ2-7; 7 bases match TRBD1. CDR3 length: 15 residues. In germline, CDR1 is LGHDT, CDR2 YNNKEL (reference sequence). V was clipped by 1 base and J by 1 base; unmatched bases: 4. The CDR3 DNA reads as TGTGCCAGCAGCCAAGGTAGGACAGGATCCTACGAGCAGTACTTC. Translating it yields CASSQGRTGSYEQYF.

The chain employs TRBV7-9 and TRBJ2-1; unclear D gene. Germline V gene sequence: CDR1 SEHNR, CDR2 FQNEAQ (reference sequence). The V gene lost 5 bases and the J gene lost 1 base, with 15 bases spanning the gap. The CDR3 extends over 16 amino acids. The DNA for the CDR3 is TGTGCCAGCAGCCCGTTCAGGTCCCATTCCTACAATGAGCAGTTCTTC. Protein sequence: CASSPFRSHSYNEQFF.

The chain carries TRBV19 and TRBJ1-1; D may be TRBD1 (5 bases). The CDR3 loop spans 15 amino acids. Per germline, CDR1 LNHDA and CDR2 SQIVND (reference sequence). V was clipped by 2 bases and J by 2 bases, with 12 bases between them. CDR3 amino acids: CASSIYSGGNTEAFF. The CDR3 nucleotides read TGTGCCAGTAGTATATATTCTGGGGGTAACACTGAAGCTTTCTTT.

The DNA for the CDR3 is TGTGCCAGCAGTTATTCCGGGACAGGTGTGGGTACAGATACGCAGTATTTT. Translating it yields CASSYSGTGVGTDTQYF. V gene TRBV11-2 combines with J gene TRBJ2-3; 8 bases agree with TRBD1. The germline CDR1 and CDR2 sequences are SGHAT and FQNNGV. V lost 6 bases and J lost 3; bases outside the gene matches: 14. The CDR3 loop spans 17 amino acids.

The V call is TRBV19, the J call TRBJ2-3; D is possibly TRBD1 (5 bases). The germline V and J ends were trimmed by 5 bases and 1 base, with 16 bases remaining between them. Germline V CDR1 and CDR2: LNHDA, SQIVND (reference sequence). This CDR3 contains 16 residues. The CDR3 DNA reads TGTGCCAGTAGTGTCCCGGCAGGGTCTGGCACAGATACGCAGTATTTT. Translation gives CASSVPAGSGTDTQYF.

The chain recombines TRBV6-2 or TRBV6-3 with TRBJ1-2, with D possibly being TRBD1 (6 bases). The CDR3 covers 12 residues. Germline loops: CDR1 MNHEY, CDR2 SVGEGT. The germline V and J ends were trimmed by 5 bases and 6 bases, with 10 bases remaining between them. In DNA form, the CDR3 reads TGTGCCAGCAGTACCTGGACAGATGGCTACACCTTC. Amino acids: CASSTWTDGYTF.

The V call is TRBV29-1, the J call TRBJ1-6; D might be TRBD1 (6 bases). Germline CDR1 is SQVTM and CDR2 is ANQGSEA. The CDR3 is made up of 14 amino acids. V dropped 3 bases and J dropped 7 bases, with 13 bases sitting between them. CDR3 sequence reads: CSVDRRGHNSPLHF. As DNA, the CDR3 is TGCAGCGTTGACCGCCGGGGACACAATTCACCCCTCCACTTT.

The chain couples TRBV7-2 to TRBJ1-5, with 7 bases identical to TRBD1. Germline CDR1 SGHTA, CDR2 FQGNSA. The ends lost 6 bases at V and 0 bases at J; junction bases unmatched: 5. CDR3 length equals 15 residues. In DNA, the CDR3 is TGTGCCAGCAGGGAGGGACAGCTTAGCAATCAGCCCCAGCATTTT. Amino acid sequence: CASREGQLSNQPQHF.

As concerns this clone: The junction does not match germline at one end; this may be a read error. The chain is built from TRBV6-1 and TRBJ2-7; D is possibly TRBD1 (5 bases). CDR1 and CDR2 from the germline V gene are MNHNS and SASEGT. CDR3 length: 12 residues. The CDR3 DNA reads TGTGCCAGCAGTGAAGGGACACGGACGCATGTCTTC. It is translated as CASSEGTRTHVF.

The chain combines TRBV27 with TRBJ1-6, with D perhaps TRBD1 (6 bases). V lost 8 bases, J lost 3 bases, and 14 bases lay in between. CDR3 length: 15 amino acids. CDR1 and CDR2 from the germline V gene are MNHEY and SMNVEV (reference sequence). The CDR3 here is CASRAGGLYNSPLHF. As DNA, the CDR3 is TGTGCCAGCCGGGCGGGGGGCCTCTATAATTCACCCCTCCACTTT.

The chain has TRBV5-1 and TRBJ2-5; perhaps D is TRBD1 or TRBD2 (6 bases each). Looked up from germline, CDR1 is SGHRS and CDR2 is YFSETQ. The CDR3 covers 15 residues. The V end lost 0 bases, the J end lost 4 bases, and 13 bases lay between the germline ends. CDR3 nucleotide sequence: TGCGCCAGCAGCTTGGTACGGGGGCGGGGAGAGACCCAGTACTTC. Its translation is CASSLVRGRGETQYF.

The CDR3 spells CSVVGLDKNTEAFF. The CDR3 nucleotides are TGCAGCGTTGTTGGACTGGACAAGAACACTGAAGCTTTCTTT. V is TRBV29-1 and J is TRBJ1-1; maybe TRBD1 (5 bases). Germline V lookup: CDR1 SQVTM, CDR2 ANQGSEA. Trimming took 4 bases from V and 1 from J, leaving 13 bases between them. This CDR3 spans 14 amino acids.

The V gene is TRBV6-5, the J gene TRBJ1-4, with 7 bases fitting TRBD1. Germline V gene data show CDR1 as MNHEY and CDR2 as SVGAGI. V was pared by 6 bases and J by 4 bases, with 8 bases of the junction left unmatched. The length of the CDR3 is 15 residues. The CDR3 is CASRPGQRYNEKLFF. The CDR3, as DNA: TGTGCCAGCAGACCGGGACAGAGATATAATGAAAAACTGTTTTTT.

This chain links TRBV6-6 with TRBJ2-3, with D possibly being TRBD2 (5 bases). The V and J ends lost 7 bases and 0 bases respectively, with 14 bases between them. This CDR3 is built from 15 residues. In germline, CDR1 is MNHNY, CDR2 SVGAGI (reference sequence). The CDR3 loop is CASTERTSSTDTQYF. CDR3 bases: TGTGCCAGCACCGAAAGGACTTCTAGCACAGATACGCAGTATTTT.

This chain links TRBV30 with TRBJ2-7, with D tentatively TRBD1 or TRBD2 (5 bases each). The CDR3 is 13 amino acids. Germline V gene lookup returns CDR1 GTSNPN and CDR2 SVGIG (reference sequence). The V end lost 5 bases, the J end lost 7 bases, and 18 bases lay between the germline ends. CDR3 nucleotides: TGTGCCTGGGGGGCCGCGGACTGGGGTGAGCAGTACTTC. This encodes CAWGAADWGEQYF.

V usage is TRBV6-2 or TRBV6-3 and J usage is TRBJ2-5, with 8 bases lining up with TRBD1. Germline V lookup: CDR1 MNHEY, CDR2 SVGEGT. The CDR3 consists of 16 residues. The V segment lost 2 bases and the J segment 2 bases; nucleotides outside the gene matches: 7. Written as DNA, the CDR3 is TGTGCCAGCAGTTACGGGACAGGCCGAACACAAGAGACCCAGTACTTC. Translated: CASSYGTGRTQETQYF.

The CDR3 reads CASSQDIPPGLALDTQYF. The CDR3 DNA follows: TGTGCCAGCAGCCAAGATATCCCCCCGGGACTAGCGTTAGATACGCAGTATTTT. The chain recombines TRBV4-2 with TRBJ2-3, with TRBD2 matching over 10 bases. Per the germline V gene, CDR1 is LGHNA and CDR2 is YNFKEQ. This CDR3 contains 18 residues. V lost 0 bases to trimming and J lost 5 bases; unmatched junction nucleotides: 11.

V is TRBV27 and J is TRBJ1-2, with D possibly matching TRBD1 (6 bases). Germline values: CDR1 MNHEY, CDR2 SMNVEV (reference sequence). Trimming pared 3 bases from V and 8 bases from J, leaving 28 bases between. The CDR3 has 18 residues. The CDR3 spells CASSFSFLQNRERQGYTF. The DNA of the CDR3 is TGTGCCAGCAGTTTCAGTTTTCTGCAGAACAGGGAGCGACAAGGCTACACCTTC.

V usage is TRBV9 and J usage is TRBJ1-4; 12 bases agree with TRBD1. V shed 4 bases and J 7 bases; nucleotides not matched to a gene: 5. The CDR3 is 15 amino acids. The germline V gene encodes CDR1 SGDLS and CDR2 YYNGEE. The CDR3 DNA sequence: TGTGCCAGCAGCACGGGACAGGGGGCGGGTGAAAAACTGTTTTTT. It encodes CASSTGQGAGEKLFF.

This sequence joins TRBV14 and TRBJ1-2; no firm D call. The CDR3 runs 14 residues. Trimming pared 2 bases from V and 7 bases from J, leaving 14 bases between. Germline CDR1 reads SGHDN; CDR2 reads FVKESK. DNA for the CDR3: TGTGCCAGCAGCCAACCGGAAGGAAGGAGTGGCTACACCTTC. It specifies CASSQPEGRSGYTF. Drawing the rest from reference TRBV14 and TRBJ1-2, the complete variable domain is EAGVTQFPSHSVIEKGQTVTLRCDPISGHDNLYWYRRVMGKEIKFLLHFVKESKQDESGMPNNRFLAERTGGTYSTLKVQPAELEDSGVYFCASSQPEGRSGYTFGSGTRLTVV.

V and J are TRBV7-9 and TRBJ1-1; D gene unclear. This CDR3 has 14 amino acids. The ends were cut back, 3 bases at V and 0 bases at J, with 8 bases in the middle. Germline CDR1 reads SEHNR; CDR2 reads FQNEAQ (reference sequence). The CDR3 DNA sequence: TGTGCCAGCAGCTTGCGGGGTATGAACACTGAAGCTTTCTTT. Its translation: CASSLRGMNTEAFF. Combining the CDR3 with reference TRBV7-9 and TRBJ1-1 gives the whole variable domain DTGVSQNPRHKITKRGQNVTFRCDPISEHNRLYWYRQTLGQGPEFLTYFQNEAQLEKSRLLSDRFSAERPKGSFSTLEIQRTEQGDSAMYLCASSLRGMNTEAFFGQGTRLTVV.